This T cell receptor (beta chain) was profiled in a study of cytomegalovirus exposure and HLA in healthy donors. Study results and limitations: CMV antigen specificity of three CMV-associated chains was confirmed in vitro. Subsequent analysis found a tendency for first-cohort TCR clusters to co-occur within the approximately 130 validation repertoires. Altogether, 150 or so TCR beta chains were recorded as cytomegalovirus-associated.

V was clipped by 1 base and J by 0 bases, with 11 bases between them. The CDR3 has 16 amino acids. Germline CDR1 is SGHRS and CDR2 is YFSETQ. This table comes from immunoSEQ multiplex PCR, and its TCRdb copy is limited to in-frame clones, with some not included. The sample lists some 310,000 clones; roughly 90% were seen once. Among the roughly 120 subjects of the validation cohort, separate from the approximately 700-subject first cohort, were the donors. In the case of this clone: The antigen is not known.

This chain links TRBV5-1 with TRBJ2-1; D uncertain. The specimen sequenced was PBMCs. This TCR was sampled from a man aged 25 to 45 in good health and CMV-seronegative. CDR3 residues: CASSLTAVSSYNEQFF. Here the CDR3 DNA reads TGCGCCAGCAGCTTGACGGCGGTAAGCTCCTACAATGAGCAGTTCTTC. The whole variable domain, filled in from reference TRBV5-1 and TRBJ2-1, reads KAGVTQTPRYLIKTRGQQVTLSCSPISGHRSVSWYQQTPGQGLQFLFEYFSETQRNKGNFPGRFSGRQFSNSRSEMNVSTLELGDSALYLCASSLTAVSSYNEQFFGPGTRLTVL.